The 16 T cell receptor beta chains reported below all come from one sample, sequenced in a study of cytomegalovirus exposure and HLA in healthy donors. PCR primers comprised 60 Vbeta and 13 Jbeta primers. Produced via immunoSEQ multiplex PCR; TCRdb's table is partial and in-frame only. In the table there are 95,000 to 110,000 clones, around 77% of which are singletons. The sequencing sample was made of PBMCs. These receptor sequences come from a male donor in good health and CMV-seronegative.

This clone turned up a few times. The chain recombines TRBV11-3 with TRBJ2-6; TRBD1 agrees at 7 bases. Germline V lookup: CDR1 SGHNT, CDR2 YENEEA. The CDR3 covers 19 residues. J gave up 1 base and V 5 bases, and 14 bases lay outside the gene matches. As DNA, the CDR3 is TGTGCCAGCAGCCCCGGAGAGGGGGCTAGACCTTCTGGGGCCAACGTCCTGACTTTC. Its translation: CASSPGEGARPSGANVLTF.

The V and J genes are TRBV6-1 and TRBJ2-3; D is possibly TRBD1 (6 bases). Trimming shortened V by 3 bases and J by 4 bases, and 14 bases separated the two germline ends. Germline-derived CDR1 and CDR2 are MNHNS and SASEGT. This CDR3 comprises 15 residues. The CDR3 region has the DNA TGTGCCAGCAGTGAGTCATTGGCAGGGGCAGATACGCAGTATTTT. This gives the protein CASSESLAGADTQYF.

The rearrangement links TRBV7-8 to TRBJ1-5; D unclear. The CDR3 is 14 amino acids. Trimming took 1 base from V and 7 from J, leaving 11 bases between them. Germline loops: CDR1 SGHVS, CDR2 FQNEAQ. CDR3 nucleotides: TGTGCCAGCAGCTTAGGAACGGCGGGACAGCCCCAGCATTTT. It translates to CASSLGTAGQPQHF.

V is TRBV19 and J is TRBJ1-4, with a possible D match to TRBD1 (5 bases). Trimming stripped 1 base from V and 15 bases from J, with 12 bases between. The CDR3 is made up of 12 amino acids. CDR1 is LNHDA, CDR2 SQIVND, per germline (reference sequence). The CDR3 DNA sequence: TGTGCCAGTAGTATAGGATTCGGGGGGGTGTTTTTT. Protein sequence: CASSIGFGGVFF.

V and J are TRBV7-9 and TRBJ2-1, with 9 bases fitting TRBD1. The CDR3 is made up of 17 amino acids. Germline CDR1 reads SEHNR; CDR2 reads FQNEAQ (reference sequence). V trimming: 2 bases; J trimming: 5 bases; junction bases outside the gene matches: 10. The CDR3: CASSLLPGQGRDNEQFF. The CDR3 DNA follows: TGTGCCAGCAGCTTACTTCCGGGACAGGGAAGGGACAATGAGCAGTTCTTC.

The chain is built from TRBV5-1 and TRBJ2-5, with D perhaps matching TRBD2 (6 bases). Germline CDR1 and CDR2: SGHRS and YFSETQ. Trimming stripped 0 bases from V and 5 bases from J, with 14 bases between. The CDR3 is made up of 15 amino acids. This CDR3 is CASSLAGVAVETQYF. CDR3 bases: TGCGCCAGCAGCTTGGCGGGTGTAGCGGTGGAGACCCAGTACTTC.

Regarding this clone: This sample includes further DNA sequences coding for the same CDR3. This sequence joins TRBV5-1 and TRBJ1-5; D unresolved. Germline CDR1 and CDR2: SGHRS and YFSETQ. The V and J ends lost 0 bases and 2 bases respectively, with 9 bases between them. The CDR3 consists of 15 residues. The CDR3 coding sequence is TGCGCCAGCAGCTTGGACCCCGGGGGCAATCAGCCCCAGCATTTT. It yields the protein CASSLDPGGNQPQHF.

This chain links TRBV6-4 with TRBJ2-5; D is perhaps TRBD1 (5 bases). The V and J ends lost 4 bases and 2 bases respectively, with 11 bases between them. Germline-derived CDR1 and CDR2 are MRHNA and SNTAGT. The length of the CDR3 is 14 residues. The CDR3 nucleotides are TGTGCCAGCAGTGCTGGGGCCGGACAAGAGACCCAGTACTTC. Its protein is CASSAGAGQETQYF.

The V call is TRBV6-5, the J call TRBJ2-7; 7 bases align to TRBD2. The germline V gene has CDR1 MNHEY and CDR2 SVGAGI. The J segment lost 2 bases and the V segment lost 5 bases, leaving 9 bases of the junction unmatched. There are 15 residues in the CDR3. CDR3 coding DNA: TGTGCCAGCAGTCCACCCGGGGGGTCAACCTACGAGCAGTACTTC. Amino acid sequence: CASSPPGGSTYEQYF.

V gene TRBV5-1 combines with J gene TRBJ2-1; possible D gene TRBD1, 6 bases. The CDR3 extends over 13 amino acids. The V gene lost 1 base and the J gene lost 10 bases, with 12 bases spanning the gap. In germline, CDR1 is SGHRS, CDR2 YFSETQ. The CDR3 protein is CASSLTGFLEQFF. CDR3 in DNA: TGCGCCAGCAGCTTGACAGGGTTTCTAGAGCAGTTCTTC.

V usage is TRBV7-2 and J usage is TRBJ2-5; tentatively, D is TRBD2 (6 bases). Between the trimmed V and J ends, which lost 0 bases and 5 bases, there was a span of 13 bases. The germline gives CDR1 SGHTA, CDR2 FQGNSA. CDR3 length: 15 residues. CDR3 protein: CASSLAGLSGETQYF. As DNA, the CDR3 is TGTGCCAGCAGCTTAGCTGGCCTAAGCGGGGAGACCCAGTACTTC.

CDR3 in DNA: TGCGCCAGCAGCTTGGCCAGACAGAACACTGAAGCTTTCTTT. Translated: CASSLARQNTEAFF. This chain connects TRBV5-1 to TRBJ1-1; D not resolved. V lost 0 bases and J lost 1, with 7 bases in between. Per germline, CDR1 SGHRS and CDR2 YFSETQ. The CDR3 runs to 14 residues.

The chain uses TRBV5-1 and TRBJ2-5; D gene ambiguous. The CDR3 extends over 11 amino acids. CDR1 SGHRS and CDR2 YFSETQ come from the germline V gene. Deletions cut 4 bases from V and 7 bases from J, with 8 bases between. The CDR3 protein is CASSLTRTQYF. CDR3 bases: TGCGCCAGCAGCCTGACAAGGACCCAGTACTTC.

V is TRBV21-1 and J is TRBJ2-7; TRBD1 was called by the table and not checked on the DNA. TRBV21-1 corresponds to a pseudogene. This CDR3 is 16 amino acids long. The CDR3 protein is CASSKDPGQEHYEQYF. CDR3 nucleotides: TGTGCCAGCAGCAAAGACCCGGGACAGGAGCACTACGAGCAGTACTTC.

Points on this clone: Within the sample, other DNA sequences also encode this same CDR3. The chain uses TRBV4-1 and TRBJ1-1, with 11 bases aligning to TRBD1. CDR3 length: 15 residues. Germline V lookup: CDR1 MGHRA, CDR2 YSYEKL. The ends lost 3 bases at V and 3 bases at J; junction bases unmatched: 3. This chain's CDR3 is CASSHGQGADTEAFF. The CDR3 DNA reads as TGCGCCAGCAGCCATGGACAGGGGGCCGACACTGAAGCTTTCTTT.

V is TRBV28 and J is TRBJ1-1; D remains ambiguous. Germline V CDR1 and CDR2: MDHEN, SYDVKM. V was pared by 6 bases and J by 1 base, with 9 bases between. The CDR3 is 13 amino acids. The CDR3 is CASRFRANTEAFF. The CDR3 nucleotides read TGTGCCAGCAGGTTTCGAGCGAACACTGAAGCTTTCTTT.